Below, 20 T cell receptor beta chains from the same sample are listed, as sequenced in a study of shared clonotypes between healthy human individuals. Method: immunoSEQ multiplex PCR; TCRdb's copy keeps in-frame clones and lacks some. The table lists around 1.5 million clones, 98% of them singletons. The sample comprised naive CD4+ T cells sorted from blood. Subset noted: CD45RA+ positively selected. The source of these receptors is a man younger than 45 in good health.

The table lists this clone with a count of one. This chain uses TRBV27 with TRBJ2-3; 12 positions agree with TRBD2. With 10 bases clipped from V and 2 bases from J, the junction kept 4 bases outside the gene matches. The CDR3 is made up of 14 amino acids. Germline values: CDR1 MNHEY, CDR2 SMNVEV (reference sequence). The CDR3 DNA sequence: TGTGCCACCCGACTAGCGGGAGACACAGATACGCAGTATTTT. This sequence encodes CATRLAGDTDTQYF.

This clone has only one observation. Here the CDR3 reads CASSSGEIAGELFF. The DNA of the CDR3 is TGTGCCAGCAGTTCCGGGGAAATCGCCGGGGAGCTGTTTTTT. The chain joins TRBV28 to TRBJ2-2, with D possibly TRBD2 on 5 matching bases. The CDR3 contains 14 residues. CDR1 MDHEN and CDR2 SYDVKM come from the germline V gene. V lost 4 bases and J 6 bases, leaving 12 bases between the germline ends.

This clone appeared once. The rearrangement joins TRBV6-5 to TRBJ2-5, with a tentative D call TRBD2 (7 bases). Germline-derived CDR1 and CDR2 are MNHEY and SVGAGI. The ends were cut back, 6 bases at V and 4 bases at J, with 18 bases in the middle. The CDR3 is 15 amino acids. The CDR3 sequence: CASSLYRGAVETQYF. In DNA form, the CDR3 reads TGTGCCAGCAGCTTATATCGGGGGGCAGTAGAGACCCAGTACTTC.

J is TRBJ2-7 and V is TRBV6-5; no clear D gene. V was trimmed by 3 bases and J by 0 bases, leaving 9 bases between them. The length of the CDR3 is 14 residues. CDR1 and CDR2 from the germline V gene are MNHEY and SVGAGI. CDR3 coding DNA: TGTGCCAGCAGTTATGTGAGAAGCTCCTACGAGCAGTACTTC. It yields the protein CASSYVRSSYEQYF.

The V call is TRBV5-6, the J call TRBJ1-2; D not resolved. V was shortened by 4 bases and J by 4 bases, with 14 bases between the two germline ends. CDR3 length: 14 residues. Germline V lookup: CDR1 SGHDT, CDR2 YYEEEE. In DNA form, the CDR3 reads TGTGCCAGCAGCAGTGAGATAGGAGGCTATGGCTACACCTTC. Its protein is CASSSEIGGYGYTF.

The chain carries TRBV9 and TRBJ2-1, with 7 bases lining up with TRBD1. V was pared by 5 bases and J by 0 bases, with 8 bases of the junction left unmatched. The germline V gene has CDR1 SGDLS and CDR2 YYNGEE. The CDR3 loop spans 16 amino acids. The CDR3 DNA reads TGTGCCAGCAGTACAAGACAGGGCCGCTCCTACAATGAGCAGTTCTTC. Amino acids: CASSTRQGRSYNEQFF.

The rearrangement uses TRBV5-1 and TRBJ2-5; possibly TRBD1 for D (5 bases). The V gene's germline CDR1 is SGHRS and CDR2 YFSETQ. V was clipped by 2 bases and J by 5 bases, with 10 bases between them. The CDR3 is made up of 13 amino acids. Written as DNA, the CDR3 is TGCGCCAGCAGCTTTGTTGGGGCCGAGACCCAGTACTTC. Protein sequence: CASSFVGAETQYF.

For the CDR3, the DNA is TGTGCCAGTTCGCGGGTTTACAATGAGCAGTTCTTC. Its protein product is CASSRVYNEQFF. The J gene is TRBJ2-1, the V gene TRBV28, with a tentative D call TRBD2 (5 bases). Germline lookup yields CDR1 MDHEN and CDR2 SYDVKM. Trimming removed 9 bases from V and 4 bases from J, with 10 bases in between. The CDR3 spans 12 residues.

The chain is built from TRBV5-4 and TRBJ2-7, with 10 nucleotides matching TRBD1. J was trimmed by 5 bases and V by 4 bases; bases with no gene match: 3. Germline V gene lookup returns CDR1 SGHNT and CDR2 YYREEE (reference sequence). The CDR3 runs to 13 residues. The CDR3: CASSGTGVNEQYF. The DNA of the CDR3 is TGTGCCAGCAGCGGGACAGGGGTCAACGAGCAGTACTTC.

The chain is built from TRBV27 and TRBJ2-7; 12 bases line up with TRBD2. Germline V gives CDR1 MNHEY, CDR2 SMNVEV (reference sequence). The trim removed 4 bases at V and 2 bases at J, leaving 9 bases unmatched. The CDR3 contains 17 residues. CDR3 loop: CASSSRTSGILPYEQYF. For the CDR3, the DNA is TGTGCCAGCAGTTCGCGGACTAGCGGGATCCTGCCCTACGAGCAGTACTTC.

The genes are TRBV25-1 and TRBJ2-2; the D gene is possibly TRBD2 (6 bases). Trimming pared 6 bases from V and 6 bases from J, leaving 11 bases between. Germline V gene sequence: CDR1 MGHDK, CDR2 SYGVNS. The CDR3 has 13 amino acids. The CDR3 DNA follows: TGTGCCAGCAGGCAAGGGACTGCCGGGGAGCTGTTTTTT. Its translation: CASRQGTAGELFF. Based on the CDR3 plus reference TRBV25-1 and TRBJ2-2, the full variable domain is EADIYQTPRYLVIGTGKKITLECSQTMGHDKMYWYQQDPGMELHLIHYSYGVNSTEKGDLSSESTVSRIRTEHFPLTLESARPSHTSQYLCASRQGTAGELFFGEGSRLTVL.

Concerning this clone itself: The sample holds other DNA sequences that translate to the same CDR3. The CDR3 is CASSPNTGELFF. The DNA of the CDR3 is TGCGCCAGCAGCCCGAACACCGGGGAGCTGTTTTTT. The J gene is TRBJ2-2, the V gene TRBV5-1; D is uncertain. The V gene's germline CDR1 is SGHRS and CDR2 YFSETQ. The germline V and J ends were trimmed by 4 bases and 0 bases, with 1 base remaining between them. The CDR3 consists of 12 residues.

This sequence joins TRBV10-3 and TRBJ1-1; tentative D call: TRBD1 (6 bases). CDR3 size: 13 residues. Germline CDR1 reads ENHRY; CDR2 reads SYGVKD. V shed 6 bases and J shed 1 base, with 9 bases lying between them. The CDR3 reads CAIRRQANTEAFF. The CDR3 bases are TGTGCCATCAGGAGACAGGCGAACACTGAAGCTTTCTTT.

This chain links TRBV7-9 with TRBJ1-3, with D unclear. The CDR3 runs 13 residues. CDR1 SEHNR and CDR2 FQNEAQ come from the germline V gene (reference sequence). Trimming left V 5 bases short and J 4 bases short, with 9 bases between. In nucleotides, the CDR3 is TGTGCCAGCAGCAGGGCCAGAGGAAACACCATATATTTT. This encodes CASSRARGNTIYF.

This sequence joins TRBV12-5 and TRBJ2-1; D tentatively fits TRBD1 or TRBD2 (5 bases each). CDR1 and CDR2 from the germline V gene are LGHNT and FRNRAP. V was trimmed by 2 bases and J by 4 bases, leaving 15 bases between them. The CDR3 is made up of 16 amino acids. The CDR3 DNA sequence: TGTGCTAGTGGTTTGTTGGGGGTTAACGAGTACAATGAGCAGTTCTTC. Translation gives CASGLLGVNEYNEQFF. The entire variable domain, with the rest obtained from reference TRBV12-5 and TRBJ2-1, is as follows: DARVTQTPRHKVTEMGQEVTMRCQPILGHNTVFWYRQTMMQGLELLAYFRNRAPLDDSGMPKDRFSAEMPDATLATLKIQPSEPRDSAVYFCASGLLGVNEYNEQFFGPGTRLTVL.

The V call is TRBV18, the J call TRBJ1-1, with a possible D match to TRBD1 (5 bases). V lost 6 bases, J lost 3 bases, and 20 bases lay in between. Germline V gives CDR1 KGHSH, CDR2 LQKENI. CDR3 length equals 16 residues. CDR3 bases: TGTGCCAGCTCCCCGCGAGGGAAAGGGGTTGACACTGAAGCTTTCTTT. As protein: CASSPRGKGVDTEAFF.

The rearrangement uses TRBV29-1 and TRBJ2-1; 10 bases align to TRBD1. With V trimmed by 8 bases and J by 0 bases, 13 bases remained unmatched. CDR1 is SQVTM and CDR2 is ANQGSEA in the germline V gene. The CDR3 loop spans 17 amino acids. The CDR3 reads CSYRPGQGPPSYNEQFF. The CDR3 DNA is TGCAGCTATCGCCCGGGACAGGGGCCCCCCTCCTACAATGAGCAGTTCTTC.

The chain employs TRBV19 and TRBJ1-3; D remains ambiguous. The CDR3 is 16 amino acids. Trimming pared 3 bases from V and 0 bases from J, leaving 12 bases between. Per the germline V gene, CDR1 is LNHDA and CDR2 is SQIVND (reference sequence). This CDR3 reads CASSILTLSSGNTIYF. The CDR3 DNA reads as TGTGCCAGTAGTATCCTCACCTTGAGCTCTGGAAACACCATATATTTT.

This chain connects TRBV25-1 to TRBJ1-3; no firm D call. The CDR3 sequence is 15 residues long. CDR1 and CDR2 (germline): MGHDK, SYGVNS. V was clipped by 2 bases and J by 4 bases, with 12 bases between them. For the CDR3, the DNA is TGTGCCAGCAGTGAAAGACTTCTGGGAGGAAACACCATATATTTT. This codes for CASSERLLGGNTIYF.

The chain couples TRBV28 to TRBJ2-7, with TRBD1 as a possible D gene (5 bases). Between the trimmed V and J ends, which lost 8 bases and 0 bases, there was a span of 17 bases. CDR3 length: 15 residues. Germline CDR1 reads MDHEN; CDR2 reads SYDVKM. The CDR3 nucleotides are TGTGCCAGCGGGCCTTACCAGGGCCGCTCCTACGAGCAGTACTTC. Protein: CASGPYQGRSYEQYF.